The 30 T cell receptor beta chains presented below share a single source sample, sequenced in a study of OX40 agonist ivuxolimab in advanced cancers. Here immunoSEQ multiplex PCR was the method, and the copy in TCRdb shows in-frame clones only, minus some. The sample lists some 66,000 clones; 85% were seen once. The input for sequencing was CD4+ or CD8+ T cells sorted from blood, taken in a trial of the OX40 agonist ivuxolimab. The receptors were gathered from an adult with an advanced solid tumor such as melanoma, head and neck, liver or kidney cancer.

CDR3: CASSGGPRSSGANVLTF. The CDR3 DNA reads TGCGCCAGCAGCGGGGGACCGCGGAGTTCTGGGGCCAACGTCCTGACTTTC. The gene calls are TRBV5-1 and TRBJ2-6; perhaps D is TRBD1 or TRBD2 (5 bases each). V dropped 4 bases and J dropped 1 base, with 15 bases sitting between them. The length of the CDR3 is 17 residues. Germline V gene sequence: CDR1 SGHRS, CDR2 YFSETQ.

This clone was counted only a few times. The V gene is TRBV11-3, the J gene TRBJ2-3; 8 nucleotides line up with TRBD2. V lost 1 base to trimming and J lost 2 bases; unmatched junction nucleotides: 5. Germline lookup yields CDR1 SGHNT and CDR2 YENEEA. This CDR3 comprises 16 residues. The CDR3 here is CASSLGIAGNTDTQYF. As DNA, the CDR3 is TGTGCCAGCAGCTTAGGTATAGCGGGAAACACAGATACGCAGTATTTT.

This clone was seen a few times. The rearrangement links TRBV7-2 to TRBJ2-3; 13 bases map to TRBD2. Unmatched junction bases numbered 7, after V lost 6 bases and J lost 4 bases. The germline CDR1 and CDR2 sequences are SGHTA and FQGNSA. CDR3 length: 16 residues. The DNA for the CDR3 is TGTGCCAGCAGAAGTAGGACTAGCGGGAGTTCAGATACGCAGTATTTT. As protein: CASRSRTSGSSDTQYF.

This sequence joins TRBV5-8 and TRBJ1-5, with TRBD1 identical over 9 bases. CDR1 and CDR2 from the germline V gene are SGHTS and YDEGEE. The J segment lost 2 bases and the V segment lost 4 bases, leaving 13 bases of the junction unmatched. CDR3 size: 18 residues. CDR3 coding DNA: TGTGCCAGCAGCCGTACGCTACAGGGGGCCGAGGGCAATCAGCCCCAGCATTTT. Protein sequence: CASSRTLQGAEGNQPQHF.

The CDR3 spells CASSLGSQLGETQYF. The CDR3 nucleotides read TGTGCCAGCAGCTTAGGAAGCCAACTCGGGGAGACCCAGTACTTC. The chain is built from TRBV7-8 and TRBJ2-5; D not resolved. Trimming shortened V by 1 base and J by 5 bases, and 14 bases separated the two germline ends. There are 15 residues in the CDR3. Germline values: CDR1 SGHVS, CDR2 FQNEAQ.

This clone was seen just once. The rearrangement uses TRBV25-1 and TRBJ1-4; a weak D match, TRBD1 (5 bases). The germline V and J ends were trimmed by 0 bases and 5 bases, with 16 bases remaining between them. This CDR3 contains 17 residues. Germline V lookup: CDR1 MGHDK, CDR2 SYGVNS. The CDR3 reads CASSEYRWGDLNEKLFF. DNA for the CDR3: TGTGCCAGCAGTGAATATCGGTGGGGCGACCTAAATGAAAAACTGTTTTTT.

The CDR3 reads CAWTRRDRTNSPLHF. The CDR3 DNA follows: TGTGCCTGGACCCGACGGGACAGGACAAATTCACCCCTCCACTTT. The chain is built from TRBV30 and TRBJ1-6; 8 bases match TRBD1. The CDR3 has 15 amino acids. The junction had 9 bases not matched to a gene; V was cut back by 4 bases and J by 7 bases. In germline, CDR1 is GTSNPN, CDR2 SVGIG (reference sequence).

V and J are TRBV4-3 and TRBJ2-7; 8 bases match TRBD2. Germline CDR1 LGHNA, CDR2 YSLEER. Losses at the gene ends were 0 bases for V and 1 base for J; bases not matched to a gene: 14. The CDR3 sequence is 19 residues long. CDR3 nucleotide sequence: TGCGCCAGCAGCCAAGATGTTAGTAGCGGGACCTCCTTTTCCTACGAGCAGTACTTC. It translates to CASSQDVSSGTSFSYEQYF.

The rearrangement links TRBV5-1 to TRBJ2-1; D perhaps matches TRBD2 (6 bases). Trimming removed 4 bases at V and 7 bases at J, with 18 bases between. Germline CDR1 SGHRS, CDR2 YFSETQ. CDR3 length: 15 amino acids. The CDR3 DNA is TGCGCCAGCAGCCCTACAGCGGGCGCGGGTAATGAGCAGTTCTTC. Its protein product is CASSPTAGAGNEQFF.

The rearrangement links TRBV2 to TRBJ2-7; D might be TRBD1 (5 bases). Trimming took off 5 bases at V and 4 bases at J, with 9 bases between the two ends. CDR3 length equals 12 residues. Germline values: CDR1 SNHLY, CDR2 FYNNEI. As DNA, the CDR3 is TGTGCCAGCAGTTTAGACAGATACGAGCAGTACTTC. Its translation: CASSLDRYEQYF.

The V call is TRBV5-6, the J call TRBJ2-3; 9 nucleotides line up with TRBD1. CDR3 length equals 15 residues. With V trimmed by 3 bases and J by 4 bases, 6 bases remained unmatched. Germline V gene lookup returns CDR1 SGHDT and CDR2 YYEEEE. CDR3 residues: CASSSRDRDADTQYF. DNA for the CDR3: TGTGCCAGCAGCTCCCGGGACAGGGACGCAGATACGCAGTATTTT. Using reference TRBV5-6 and TRBJ2-3 for the parts outside the CDR3, the full variable domain is DAGVTQSPTHLIKTRGQQVTLRCSPKSGHDTVSWYQQALGQGPQFIFQYYEEEERQRGNFPDRFSGHQFPNYSSELNVNALLLGDSALYLCASSSRDRDADTQYFGPGTRLTVL.

This chain uses TRBV7-8 with TRBJ2-6, with D unclear. V was clipped by 0 bases and J by 4 bases, with 7 bases between them. The germline V gene encodes CDR1 SGHVS and CDR2 FQNEAQ. The CDR3 covers 15 residues. The CDR3: CASSLASLGANVLTF. The CDR3, as DNA: TGTGCCAGCAGCTTAGCCTCCCTCGGGGCCAACGTCCTGACTTTC.

This clone came up once. This chain links TRBV5-1 with TRBJ2-5; TRBD1 might be the D (5 bases). Trimming pared 0 bases from V and 3 bases from J, leaving 9 bases between. CDR3 size: 14 residues. Germline CDR1 is SGHRS and CDR2 is YFSETQ. CDR3 DNA: TGCGCCAGCAGCTTGGGACAGATCGAAGAGACCCAGTACTTC. It encodes CASSLGQIEETQYF.

This clone was recorded only once. Distinct nucleotide sequences in the sample also encode this CDR3. The chain joins TRBV6-5 to TRBJ2-7, with 7 bases fitting TRBD2. Germline CDR1 and CDR2: MNHEY and SVGAGI. V was clipped by 0 bases and J by 4 bases; unmatched bases: 6. The CDR3 spans 15 residues. The CDR3 DNA reads as TGTGCCAGCAGTTACTCATCGGGGGGTGGGTACGAGCAGTACTTC. Its protein is CASSYSSGGGYEQYF.

The chain joins TRBV18 to TRBJ1-1; D is possibly TRBD1 (6 bases). CDR3 length: 15 residues. CDR1 and CDR2 from the germline V gene are KGHSH and LQKENI. With 0 bases removed from V and 4 bases from J, the gap between germline ends came to 12 bases. The CDR3 reads CASSPPTGRGTEAFF. The CDR3 DNA follows: TGTGCCAGCTCACCACCTACAGGGCGGGGCACTGAAGCTTTCTTT.

The gene calls are TRBV27 and TRBJ1-5, with D tentatively TRBD1 (5 bases). The CDR3 loop spans 13 amino acids. Per germline, CDR1 MNHEY and CDR2 SMNVEV (reference sequence). V was trimmed by 3 bases and J by 5 bases, leaving 8 bases between them. CDR3: CASSFSRDQPQHF. The CDR3, as DNA: TGTGCCAGCAGTTTCAGCAGGGATCAGCCCCAGCATTTT.

The J gene is TRBJ2-5, the V gene TRBV30; 8 bases agree with TRBD1. The CDR3 contains 12 residues. The junction had 7 bases not matched to a gene; V was cut back by 8 bases and J by 5 bases. Germline V gene lookup returns CDR1 GTSNPN and CDR2 SVGIG (reference sequence). CDR3 residues: CAGQGFGETQYF. CDR3 sequence (DNA): TGTGCCGGACAGGGTTTCGGGGAGACCCAGTACTTC.

The chain joins TRBV19 to TRBJ1-2; perhaps TRBD1 as D (6 bases). CDR1 is LNHDA and CDR2 is SQIVND in the germline V gene (reference sequence). Trimming shortened V by 1 base and J by 1 base, and 16 bases separated the two germline ends. The CDR3 is made up of 17 amino acids. The CDR3 reads CASSIVQRGFGNYGYTF. Written as DNA, the CDR3 is TGTGCCAGTAGTATAGTCCAAAGGGGGTTCGGTAACTATGGCTACACCTTC.

The table lists this clone with a few counts. The chain employs TRBV7-8 and TRBJ1-4, with D uncertain. This CDR3 spans 16 amino acids. The V end was cut by 0 bases, the J end by 0 bases, with 8 bases between. Germline CDR1 SGHVS, CDR2 FQNEAQ. CDR3 region: CASSLASRATNEKLFF. The CDR3 nucleotides are TGTGCCAGCAGCTTAGCGAGTCGTGCAACTAATGAAAAACTGTTTTTT.

The V call is TRBV25-1, the J call TRBJ1-4, with D unresolved. This CDR3 region has 13 residues. Germline CDR1 and CDR2: MGHDK and SYGVNS. V lost 3 bases to trimming and J lost 7 bases, with 9 bases between them. The CDR3 spells CASSDYTSEKLFF. The CDR3 coding sequence is TGTGCCAGCAGTGATTACACCTCTGAAAAACTGTTTTTT.

The CDR3 region has the DNA TGTGCCAGCAGCTTAGCGTCTGGTGGTGAAGCTTTCTTT. Translating gives CASSLASGGEAFF. The chain couples TRBV7-3 to TRBJ1-1; D remains unclear. The V gene's germline CDR1 is SGHTA and CDR2 FQGTGA. The V end was cut by 2 bases, the J end by 7 bases, with 11 bases between. The CDR3 length is 13 residues.

The chain links TRBV14 to TRBJ1-1, with TRBD1 matching 7 bases. V trimming: 4 bases; J trimming: 1 base; junction bases outside the gene matches: 6. Germline V lookup: CDR1 SGHDN, CDR2 FVKESK. The CDR3 runs 15 residues. CDR3 residues: CASSPYRDRNTEAFF. DNA for the CDR3: TGTGCCAGCAGCCCCTACCGGGACAGGAACACTGAAGCTTTCTTT.

As for this clone: The germline gene is not matched at one end of the junction; a read error may be the cause. The V and J genes are TRBV5-1 and TRBJ2-1, with 7 bases aligning to TRBD1. The CDR3 contains 13 residues. Per germline, CDR1 SGHRS and CDR2 YFSETQ. For the CDR3, the DNA is TGCGCCAGCAGAAGAGTCCAGGGGGAATTGGCAGTCTTC. It codes for CASRRVQGELAVF.

The chain recombines TRBV2 with TRBJ2-5; D remains ambiguous. The J call may be incorrect, as the DNA end agrees better with TRBJ2-7. Germline V gene lookup returns CDR1 SNHLY and CDR2 FYNNEI. The CDR3 is made up of 17 amino acids. The CDR3 loop is CASSAQPWSRGRYEQYF. CDR3 nucleotides: TGTGCCAGCAGTGCCCAACCTTGGAGTAGAGGAAGGTACGAGCAGTACTTC.

The rearrangement links TRBV5-1 to TRBJ1-4; D gene uncertain. The CDR3 is 14 amino acids. The ends were cut back, 4 bases at V and 8 bases at J, with 15 bases in the middle. CDR1 is SGHRS, CDR2 YFSETQ, per germline. The CDR3 sequence is CASSASQVEEKLFF. CDR3 bases: TGCGCCAGCAGCGCCAGCCAGGTTGAGGAAAAACTGTTTTTT.

CDR3 residues: CASSYDSHADTQYF. DNA of the CDR3: TGCGCCAGCAGCTACGACAGTCACGCAGATACGCAGTATTTT. The J gene is TRBJ2-3, the V gene TRBV5-1, with a weak D call TRBD1 (5 bases). Germline V CDR1 and CDR2: SGHRS, YFSETQ. The V end was cut by 3 bases, the J end by 4 bases, with 12 bases between. The CDR3 is 14 residues long.

The rearrangement joins TRBV7-8 to TRBJ1-1; 8 nucleotides align to TRBD1. Germline loops: CDR1 SGHVS, CDR2 FQNEAQ. CDR3 size: 13 residues. The ends lost 5 bases at V and 12 bases at J; junction bases unmatched: 11. The DNA for the CDR3 is TGTGCCAGCAGCGCATCAGGGGGCGCGATGACTTTCTTT. This translates into CASSASGGAMTFF. Variable domain in full (rest from reference TRBV7-8 and TRBJ1-1): GAGVSQSPRYKVAKRGQDVALRCDPISGHVSLFWYQQALGQGPEFLTYFQNEAQLDKSGLPSDRFFAERPEGSVSTLKIQRTQQEDSAVYLCASSASGGAMTFFGQGTRLTVV.

The rearrangement uses TRBV21-1 and TRBJ1-4; the table's D gene call, TRBD1, was not cross checked with the DNA. TRBV21-1 is designated a pseudogene. This CDR3 is 21 amino acids long. The CDR3, as DNA: TGTGCCAGCAGCAAAGTGAGTGGACAGGGGGCATTGTATGGTACTAATGAAAAACTGTTTTTT. This translates into CASSKVSGQGALYGTNEKLFF.

The chain combines TRBV11-3 with TRBJ2-7; D unclear. V lost 3 bases, J lost 4 bases, and 7 bases lay in between. The CDR3 has 12 residues. CDR1 is SGHNT and CDR2 is YENEEA in the germline V gene. The CDR3 spells CASSFPPYEQYF. As DNA, the CDR3 is TGTGCCAGCAGCTTCCCCCCTTACGAGCAGTACTTC.

This sequence joins TRBV10-1 and TRBJ2-7; TRBD1 matches at 8 bases. V dropped 6 bases and J dropped 7; count of bases not matched to a gene: 11. In germline, CDR1 is WNHNN, CDR2 SYGVQD (reference sequence). CDR3 size: 14 residues. CDR3 protein: CASSPGTGEREQYF. As DNA, the CDR3 is TGCGCCAGCAGCCCTGGGACAGGTGAGCGGGAGCAGTACTTC.